Each of the 27 T cell receptor beta chains below was sequenced from the same sample in a study of blood T cell repertoires in COVID-19. Produced via immunoSEQ multiplex PCR; TCRdb's table is partial and in-frame only. The profile shows 50,000 to 75,000 clones, approximately 92% of them singletons. Specimen: peripheral blood. Receptor source: a man aged 45 to 65 with active COVID-19.

The chain has TRBV18 and TRBJ2-3; 11 positions agree with TRBD2. The V and J ends lost 1 base and 0 bases, in that order; junction bases with no gene match: 0. The CDR3 spans 16 residues. Germline CDR1 is KGHSH and CDR2 is LQKENI. CDR3 region: CASSPLAGGSTDTQYF. The DNA of the CDR3 is TGTGCCAGCTCACCACTAGCGGGGGGGAGCACAGATACGCAGTATTTT.

This rearrangement joins TRBV4-3 to TRBJ2-2, with 10 bases aligning to TRBD1. Trimming cost V 1 base and J 4 bases; bases outside gene matches: 3. The CDR3 covers 16 residues. The germline V gene has CDR1 LGHNA and CDR2 YSLEER. For the CDR3, the DNA is TGCGCCAGCAGCCAAGTAGGGACAGGGGTCACCGGGGAGCTGTTTTTT. Translating it yields CASSQVGTGVTGELFF.

This sequence joins TRBV19 and TRBJ1-2; perhaps TRBD1 as D (5 bases). This CDR3 region has 14 residues. CDR1 and CDR2 from the germline V gene are LNHDA and SQIVND (reference sequence). Trimming removed 7 bases from V and 4 bases from J, with 16 bases in between. The CDR3 coding sequence is TGTGCCAGTACGTTTAGGGACTCCCGCTATGGCTACACCTTC. This translates into CASTFRDSRYGYTF. The full variable domain, its missing parts supplied by reference TRBV19 and TRBJ1-2, is DGGITQSPKYLFRKEGQNVTLSCEQNLNHDAMYWYRQDPGQGLRLIYYSQIVNDFQKGDIAEGYSVSREKKESFPLTVTSAQKNPTAFYLCASTFRDSRYGYTFGSGTRLTVV.

The chain has TRBV2 and TRBJ1-1; D is unclear. V lost 7 bases, J lost 0 bases, and 12 bases lay in between. Germline values: CDR1 SNHLY, CDR2 FYNNEI. The CDR3 totals 14 residues. In nucleotides, the CDR3 is TGTGCCAGCAACACCGACTCCATGAACACTGAAGCTTTCTTT. It specifies CASNTDSMNTEAFF.

The chain carries TRBV10-3 and TRBJ1-2, with 10 positions matching TRBD1. The ends lost 3 bases at V and 0 bases at J; junction bases unmatched: 4. The CDR3 is 16 amino acids. In germline, CDR1 is ENHRY, CDR2 SYGVKD. The CDR3 DNA reads TGTGCCATCAGTGAAATTGGGACAGGGGCTAACTATGGCTACACCTTC. It is translated as CAISEIGTGANYGYTF.

V is TRBV6-4 and J is TRBJ2-3; D possibly corresponds to TRBD1 (6 bases). Trimming cost V 4 bases and J 5 bases, with 13 bases left between them. The germline V gene encodes CDR1 MRHNA and CDR2 SNTAGT. The CDR3 covers 14 residues. The CDR3 region is CASSAQGDGDTQYF. The CDR3 coding sequence is TGTGCCAGCAGTGCACAGGGTGATGGAGATACGCAGTATTTT.

The chain has TRBV7-2 and TRBJ1-3; D may be TRBD1 (6 bases). CDR1 and CDR2 (germline): SGHTA, FQGNSA. The CDR3 contains 16 residues. Trimming took off 0 bases at V and 2 bases at J, with 11 bases between the two ends. CDR3 bases: TGTGCCAGCAGCTTAGCCAGGGGTATCACTGGAAACACCATATATTTT. Translated: CASSLARGITGNTIYF.

The rearrangement uses TRBV11-2 and TRBJ2-2, with D maybe TRBD1 (6 bases). This CDR3 has 16 amino acids. Per the germline V gene, CDR1 is SGHAT and CDR2 is FQNNGV. The ends were cut back, 6 bases at V and 1 base at J, with 15 bases in the middle. Here the CDR3 reads CASRKEVTGNTGELFF. The CDR3 DNA sequence: TGTGCCAGCAGAAAAGAGGTGACAGGGAACACCGGGGAGCTGTTTTTT.

This clone was counted once. The gene calls are TRBV11-2 and TRBJ2-3; weak D call: TRBD2 (5 bases). V lost 3 bases and J lost 1, with 11 bases in between. Germline assignment: CDR1 SGHAT and CDR2 FQNNGV. The CDR3 has 15 residues. CDR3 loop: CASSFGVRGTDTQYF. In nucleotides, the CDR3 is TGTGCCAGCAGCTTTGGAGTGAGGGGCACAGATACGCAGTATTTT.

Here the CDR3 reads CASRIGGYNTEAFF. CDR3 nucleotide sequence: TGTGCCAGCAGGATAGGAGGTTACAACACTGAAGCTTTCTTT. The V call is TRBV7-9, the J call TRBJ1-1; D not resolved. The CDR3 totals 14 residues. V lost 6 bases and J 2 bases, leaving 13 bases between the germline ends. CDR1 and CDR2 (germline): SEHNR, FQNEAQ (reference sequence).

The chain employs TRBV6-5 and TRBJ1-6; a possible D gene is TRBD1 (5 bases). There are 14 residues in the CDR3. Germline loops: CDR1 MNHEY, CDR2 SVGAGI. Between the trimmed V and J ends, which lost 3 bases and 7 bases, there was a span of 10 bases. CDR3 coding DNA: TGTGCCAGCAGTTATTTGGCAGGGAATTCACCCCTCCACTTT. It is translated as CASSYLAGNSPLHF.

The chain employs TRBV28 and TRBJ1-6; D is unclear. V was pared by 1 base and J by 0 bases, with 13 bases between. Germline loops: CDR1 MDHEN, CDR2 SYDVKM. This CDR3 has 18 amino acids. The CDR3 spells CASSLLSLVSSYNSPLHF. The DNA of the CDR3 is TGTGCCAGCAGTTTATTGTCCCTGGTCAGCTCCTATAATTCACCCCTCCACTTT.

The chain recombines TRBV3-1 (or the pseudogene TRBV3-2) with TRBJ1-2, with 11 bases that match TRBD1. This CDR3 contains 14 residues. The germline V gene has CDR1 LGHDT and CDR2 YNNKEL (reference sequence). V shed 3 bases and J 5 bases; nucleotides not matched to a gene: 2. The CDR3 sequence: CASSHGTGGYGYTF. The CDR3, as DNA: TGTGCCAGCAGCCACGGGACAGGGGGATATGGCTACACCTTC.

This chain connects TRBV18 to TRBJ1-5, with D possibly TRBD1 on 5 matching bases. The CDR3 covers 13 residues. V shed 6 bases and J shed 8 bases, with 14 bases lying between them. Germline V CDR1 and CDR2: KGHSH, LQKENI. The DNA of the CDR3 is TGTGCCAGCTCCAGCATGGGGGGGGAGCCCCAGCATTTT. Translated, it gives CASSSMGGEPQHF.

J is TRBJ2-2 and V is TRBV11-3; 12 bases line up with TRBD2. This CDR3 comprises 17 residues. Unmatched junction bases numbered 2, after V lost 1 base and J lost 2 bases. Germline V CDR1 and CDR2: SGHNT, YENEEA. Written as DNA, the CDR3 is TGTGCCAGCAGCTTAGGGACTAGCGGGATAAACACCGGGGAGCTGTTTTTT. Translated: CASSLGTSGINTGELFF.

The chain combines TRBV5-5 with TRBJ2-2; 9 bases fit TRBD1. Germline V gene data show CDR1 as SGHKS and CDR2 as YYEKEE (reference sequence). The CDR3 length is 17 residues. Trimming removed 2 bases from V and 5 bases from J; junction bases left unmatched: 10. In DNA form, the CDR3 reads TGTGCCAGCAGCTTCAGAGGACAGGGGAAGCGAACCGGGGAGCTGTTTTTT. Encoded protein: CASSFRGQGKRTGELFF.

The V call is TRBV10-3, the J call TRBJ2-7; 11 bases line up with TRBD2. Germline trimming cut 4 bases from V and 0 bases from J; bases unmatched to any gene: 2. There are 15 residues in the CDR3. Germline lookup yields CDR1 ENHRY and CDR2 SYGVKD. CDR3 nucleotide sequence: TGTGCCATCAGTGCGACTAGCGGGGCCTCCTACGAGCAGTACTTC. Translating it yields CAISATSGASYEQYF.

This chain uses TRBV24-1 with TRBJ2-1; D is unresolved. Trimming stripped 1 base from V and 8 bases from J, with 11 bases between. The CDR3 totals 14 residues. Germline CDR1 reads KGHDR; CDR2 reads SFDVKD. CDR3 amino acids: CATSDFAKSDEQFF. The DNA of the CDR3 is TGTGCCACCAGTGATTTTGCCAAGTCGGATGAGCAGTTCTTC.

The CDR3 DNA reads TGTGCCAGCAGCCAAGTAGTGAACAATGAGCAGTTCTTC. Translating it yields CASSQVVNNEQFF. V and J are TRBV3-1 (or the pseudogene TRBV3-2) and TRBJ2-1; D is unclear. The germline V gene has CDR1 LGHDT and CDR2 YNNKEL (reference sequence). The CDR3 spans 13 residues. Trimming removed 1 base from V and 5 bases from J, with 6 bases in between.

The chain combines TRBV7-2 with TRBJ2-5, with 8 bases that match TRBD2. The CDR3 has 16 amino acids. Per the germline V gene, CDR1 is SGHTA and CDR2 is FQGNSA. V gave up 0 bases and J gave up 5 bases; unmatched junction bases: 8. The CDR3 region has the DNA TGTGCCAGCAGCTTAGCGGCGGCGGGGGGAGGGGAGACCCAGTACTTC. Amino acids: CASSLAAAGGGETQYF. The whole variable domain, remainder taken from reference TRBV7-2 and TRBJ2-5, is GAGVSQSPSNKVTEKGKDVELRCDPISGHTALYWYRQSLGQGLEFLIYFQGNSAPDKSGLPSDRFSAERTGGSVSTLTIQRTQQEDSAVYLCASSLAAAGGGETQYFGPGTRLLVL.

The chain couples TRBV19 to TRBJ2-1, with 7 positions matching TRBD2. Germline V gene data show CDR1 as LNHDA and CDR2 as SQIVND (reference sequence). The length of the CDR3 is 15 residues. J gave up 0 bases and V 8 bases, and 7 bases lay outside the gene matches. CDR3 in amino acids: CASQLAASSYNEQFF. CDR3 sequence (DNA): TGTGCCAGTCAGCTAGCGGCCAGCTCCTACAATGAGCAGTTCTTC.

The chain links TRBV19 to TRBJ1-5; D possibly corresponds to TRBD1 (6 bases). Trimming pared 3 bases from V and 9 bases from J, leaving 21 bases between. This CDR3 comprises 16 residues. The germline gives CDR1 LNHDA, CDR2 SQIVND (reference sequence). Here the CDR3 DNA reads TGTGCCAGTAGTATGTTGCAGGGGCTAACGGGGGGGCCCCAGCATTTT. Amino acids: CASSMLQGLTGGPQHF.

The chain combines TRBV24-1 with TRBJ2-3; no clear D. The CDR3 has 13 residues. Per the germline V gene, CDR1 is KGHDR and CDR2 is SFDVKD. Between the trimmed V and J ends, which lost 3 bases and 4 bases, there was a span of 7 bases. This CDR3 is CATSDAISDTQYF. DNA for the CDR3: TGTGCCACCAGTGATGCGATTTCAGATACGCAGTATTTT.

The V and J genes are TRBV5-1 and TRBJ1-1; 11 positions agree with TRBD1. J lost 6 bases, V lost 0 bases, and 7 bases had no gene match. The CDR3 runs 16 residues. Germline lookup yields CDR1 SGHRS and CDR2 YFSETQ. The CDR3 protein is CASSLVVGGQGAEAFF. In DNA form, the CDR3 reads TGCGCCAGCAGCTTGGTTGTCGGGGGACAGGGGGCTGAAGCTTTCTTT.

The J gene is TRBJ1-2, the V gene TRBV3-1 (or the pseudogene TRBV3-2); tentative D call: TRBD1 (6 bases). The CDR3 length is 13 residues. The germline V and J ends were trimmed by 2 bases and 3 bases, with 7 bases remaining between them. Germline V gives CDR1 LGHDT, CDR2 YNNKEL (reference sequence). The CDR3 bases are TGTGCCAGCAGCCAATCAGGGGACTATGGCTACACCTTC. Translation: CASSQSGDYGYTF.

The rearrangement uses TRBV7-3 and TRBJ1-1, with D maybe TRBD1 (6 bases). The germline gives CDR1 SGHTA, CDR2 FQGTGA. The CDR3 has 13 residues. Trimming removed 5 bases from V and 4 bases from J, with 11 bases in between. The CDR3 is CASSPQGFTEAFF. The CDR3 nucleotides read TGTGCCAGCAGCCCTCAGGGGTTCACTGAAGCTTTCTTT.

J is TRBJ1-3 and V is TRBV5-4; D gene ambiguous. Trimming removed 2 bases at V and 1 base at J, with 7 bases between. In germline, CDR1 is SGHNT, CDR2 YYREEE (reference sequence). The CDR3 is 14 residues long. In DNA, the CDR3 is TGTGCCAGCAGCTTCTCGGGTTCTGGAAACACCATATATTTT. This translates into CASSFSGSGNTIYF.